Listed below are T cell receptor beta chains from one sample, sequenced in a study of cytomegalovirus exposure and HLA in healthy donors. Sequencing was performed with immunoSEQ multiplex PCR; in TCRdb, only in-frame clones are kept and a portion is missing. The table includes more than 85,000 clones, over 8% detected once. The sequenced sample consisted of PBMCs. The receptors originated from a man aged 45-65 years in good health and CMV-seropositive. Each CDR3 is given with its conserved first and last residue. The D gene is left open where the match is weak. The size field is filled for only some rows; it gives once, few, many or a size class.

abundance: -; j_gene: TRBJ2-1; v_gene: TRBV11-3; len: 16; d_gene: TRBD2; CDR3aa: CASSTRTSGSSGEQFF; CDR3nt: TGTGCCAGCAGCACCCGGACTAGCGGGAGCTCGGGTGAGCAGTTCTTC
abundance: few; j_gene: TRBJ1-1; v_gene: TRBV7-8; len: 14; d_gene: -; CDR3aa: CASSLGRLNTEAFF; CDR3nt: TGTGCCAGCAGCTTAGGGCGGTTAAACACTGAAGCTTTCTTT
abundance: -; j_gene: TRBJ2-1; v_gene: TRBV7-3; len: 15; d_gene: -; CDR3aa: CASSISGSSYNEQFF; CDR3nt: TGTGCCAGCAGCATCAGCGGAAGCTCCTACAATGAGCAGTTCTTC
abundance: few; j_gene: TRBJ1-1; v_gene: TRBV28; len: 14; d_gene: -; CDR3aa: CASSFTGVNTEAFF; CDR3nt: TGTGCCAGCAGTTTTACAGGAGTGAACACTGAAGCTTTCTTT
abundance: few; j_gene: TRBJ2-2; v_gene: TRBV6-5; len: 15; d_gene: TRBD2; CDR3aa: CASRLLAANTGELFF; CDR3nt: TGTGCCAGCAGATTACTAGCGGCGAACACCGGGGAGCTGTTTTTT
abundance: -; j_gene: TRBJ2-1; v_gene: TRBV18; len: 12; d_gene: -; CDR3aa: CASSPTSNEQFF; CDR3nt: TGTGCCAGCTCTCCGACTAGCAATGAGCAGTTCTTC
abundance: -; j_gene: TRBJ2-3; v_gene: TRBV19; len: 14; d_gene: -; CDR3aa: CASTDTAFTDTQYF; CDR3nt: TGTGCCAGTACGGACACGGCCTTCACAGATACGCAGTATTTT
abundance: few; j_gene: TRBJ1-5; v_gene: TRBV28; len: 15; d_gene: TRBD1; CDR3aa: CASSRTGGWNQPQHF; CDR3nt: TGTGCCAGCAGCCGTACAGGGGGTTGGAATCAGCCCCAGCATTTT
abundance: few; j_gene: TRBJ2-1; v_gene: TRBV6-6; len: 14; d_gene: -; CDR3aa: CASTPTGTSNEQFF; CDR3nt: TGTGCCAGCACCCCGACCGGGACTTCCAATGAGCAGTTCTTC
abundance: few; j_gene: TRBJ1-1; v_gene: TRBV30; len: 15; d_gene: -; CDR3aa: CAWSVLGGRATEAFF; CDR3nt: TGTGCCTGGAGTGTACTGGGGGGAAGGGCCACTGAAGCTTTCTTT
abundance: -; j_gene: TRBJ2-6; v_gene: TRBV27; len: 18; d_gene: -; CDR3aa: CASSFRGDIYSGANVLTF; CDR3nt: TGTGCCAGCAGTTTTAGAGGGGACATATACTCTGGGGCCAACGTCCTGACTTTC
abundance: -; j_gene: TRBJ1-5; v_gene: TRBV27; len: 14; d_gene: -; CDR3aa: CASRTLADNQPQHF; CDR3nt: TGTGCCAGCAGGACCCTGGCGGACAATCAGCCCCAGCATTTT
abundance: few; j_gene: TRBJ2-7; v_gene: TRBV7-9; len: 15; d_gene: -; CDR3aa: CASSPQGFLSYEQYF; CDR3nt: TGTGCCAGCAGCCCCCAGGGATTTCTCTCCTACGAGCAGTACTTC
abundance: -; j_gene: TRBJ2-3; v_gene: TRBV5-6; len: 15; d_gene: TRBD2; CDR3aa: CASSLLLAGADTQYF; CDR3nt: TGTGCCAGCAGCTTACTACTAGCGGGAGCAGATACGCAGTATTTT
abundance: -; j_gene: TRBJ1-5; v_gene: TRBV6-5; len: 14; d_gene: -; CDR3aa: CASSDRGINQPQHF; CDR3nt: TGTGCCAGCAGTGACCGGGGGATAAATCAGCCCCAGCATTTT
abundance: few; j_gene: TRBJ2-6; v_gene: TRBV18; len: 18; d_gene: -; CDR3aa: CASSPPRSGGAGANVLTF; CDR3nt: TGTGCCAGCTCACCACCGAGGTCAGGCGGGGCCGGGGCCAACGTCCTGACTTTC
abundance: -; j_gene: TRBJ2-7; v_gene: TRBV19; len: 14; d_gene: TRBD1; CDR3aa: CASSPGQGAYEQYF; CDR3nt: TGTGCCAGTAGTCCGGGACAGGGGGCCTACGAGCAGTACTTC
abundance: -; j_gene: TRBJ1-6; v_gene: TRBV14; len: 15; d_gene: -; CDR3aa: CASSRGVSYNSPLHF; CDR3nt: TGTGCCAGCAGCCGGGGGGTATCGTATAATTCACCCCTCCACTTT
abundance: few; j_gene: TRBJ2-1; v_gene: TRBV4-1; len: 15; d_gene: -; CDR3aa: CASSLAAVSYNEQFF; CDR3nt: TGCGCCAGCAGCCTGGCGGCGGTATCCTACAATGAGCAGTTCTTC
abundance: few; j_gene: TRBJ2-1; v_gene: TRBV30; len: 14; d_gene: TRBD1; CDR3aa: CAWERGLGNNEQFF; CDR3nt: TGTGCCTGGGAGAGGGGGCTAGGTAACAATGAGCAGTTCTTC
abundance: few; j_gene: TRBJ2-3; v_gene: TRBV28; len: 14; d_gene: TRBD1; CDR3aa: CASSLLPQQGVRYF; CDR3nt: TGTGCCAGCAGTTTACTCCCCCAGCAGGGGGTTCGGTATTTT
abundance: -; j_gene: TRBJ2-7; v_gene: TRBV5-1; len: 15; d_gene: TRBD2; CDR3aa: CASSLVASGVYEQYF; CDR3nt: TGCGCCAGCAGCTTGGTCGCTAGCGGGGTCTACGAGCAGTACTTC
abundance: many; j_gene: TRBJ2-3; v_gene: TRBV30; len: 13; d_gene: -; CDR3aa: CAWTTTGFDTQYF; CDR3nt: TGTGCCTGGACTACGACAGGTTTTGATACGCAGTATTTT
abundance: -; j_gene: TRBJ2-1; v_gene: TRBV7-3; len: 15; d_gene: -; CDR3aa: CASSPDGEFYNEQFF; CDR3nt: TGTGCCAGCAGCCCGGACGGGGAGTTCTACAATGAGCAGTTCTTC
abundance: -; j_gene: TRBJ2-7; v_gene: TRBV28; len: 13; d_gene: -; CDR3aa: CASSLYRSYEQYF; CDR3nt: TGTGCCAGCAGTTTATACAGGAGCTACGAGCAGTACTTC
abundance: -; j_gene: TRBJ2-3; v_gene: TRBV29-1; len: 13; d_gene: TRBD2; CDR3aa: CSVLGLAGDTQYF; CDR3nt: TGCAGCGTCCTCGGACTAGCGGGAGATACGCAGTATTTT
abundance: few; j_gene: TRBJ2-7; v_gene: TRBV5-1; len: 15; d_gene: -; CDR3aa: CASSPGGGTSYEQYF; CDR3nt: TGCGCCAGCAGCCCGGGAGGGGGCACCAGTTACGAGCAGTACTTC
abundance: -; j_gene: TRBJ1-2; v_gene: TRBV28; len: 14; d_gene: TRBD1; CDR3aa: CASKMDRGLYGYTF; CDR3nt: TGTGCCAGCAAGATGGACAGGGGTCTATATGGCTACACCTTC
abundance: -; j_gene: TRBJ2-1; v_gene: TRBV28; len: 16; d_gene: TRBD2; CDR3aa: CASSSIFGTKGNEQFF; CDR3nt: TGTGCCAGCAGCTCAATTTTCGGGACTAAGGGCAATGAGCAGTTCTTC
abundance: -; j_gene: TRBJ1-2; v_gene: TRBV20-1; len: 11; d_gene: TRBD1; CDR3aa: CSAREGRGYTF; CDR3nt: TGCAGTGCTAGAGAAGGCAGGGGGTACACCTTC
abundance: few; j_gene: TRBJ2-1; v_gene: TRBV5-1; len: 14; d_gene: TRBD1; CDR3aa: CASSLVTGGHEQFF; CDR3nt: TGCGCCAGCAGCTTGGTGACAGGGGGCCATGAGCAGTTCTTC
abundance: few; j_gene: TRBJ2-1; v_gene: TRBV7-8; len: 16; d_gene: -; CDR3aa: CASSLTPRPSYNEQFF; CDR3nt: TGTGCCAGCAGCTTAACTCCGAGGCCTTCCTACAATGAGCAGTTCTTC
abundance: -; j_gene: TRBJ2-6; v_gene: TRBV10-3; len: 17; d_gene: TRBD1; CDR3aa: CAISDGQGRAGANVLTF; CDR3nt: TGTGCCATCAGTGATGGACAGGGAAGGGCTGGGGCCAACGTCCTGACTTTC
abundance: -; j_gene: TRBJ1-2; v_gene: TRBV19; len: 17; d_gene: -; CDR3aa: CASSLLPSPRGNYGYTF; CDR3nt: TGTGCCAGTAGTCTCCTCCCCAGCCCGAGGGGGAACTATGGCTACACCTTC
abundance: -; j_gene: TRBJ2-3; v_gene: TRBV28; len: 15; d_gene: TRBD2; CDR3aa: CATWSLAGVPDTQYF; CDR3nt: TGTGCCACATGGTCTCTAGCGGGGGTACCAGATACGCAGTATTTT
abundance: few; j_gene: TRBJ1-1; v_gene: TRBV7-9; len: 15; d_gene: -; CDR3aa: CASILNDRLNTEAFF; CDR3nt: TGTGCCAGCATCCTAAACGACAGACTGAACACTGAAGCTTTCTTT
abundance: many; j_gene: TRBJ2-7; v_gene: TRBV4-1; len: 14; d_gene: -; CDR3aa: CASSLNLEGREQYF; CDR3nt: TGCGCCAGCAGCCTTAACCTGGAGGGGCGCGAGCAGTACTTC
abundance: many; j_gene: TRBJ2-3; v_gene: TRBV7-9; len: 14; d_gene: TRBD2; CDR3aa: CAYGSGRIGDTQYF; CDR3nt: TGTGCCTACGGGAGCGGGAGGATTGGAGATACGCAGTATTTT
abundance: few; j_gene: TRBJ2-3; v_gene: TRBV11-2; len: 13; d_gene: -; CDR3aa: CASSLGQQGTQYF; CDR3nt: TGTGCCAGCAGCTTGGGGCAACAGGGCACGCAGTATTTT
abundance: -; j_gene: TRBJ1-2; v_gene: TRBV28; len: 15; d_gene: TRBD1; CDR3aa: CASTNMKTGDYGYTF; CDR3nt: TGTGCCAGCACCAATATGAAAACAGGGGACTATGGCTACACCTTC
abundance: few; j_gene: TRBJ2-7; v_gene: TRBV27; len: 14; d_gene: -; CDR3aa: CASSPLTGFYEQYF; CDR3nt: TGTGCCAGCAGTCCCTTGACAGGATTCTACGAGCAGTACTTC
abundance: -; j_gene: TRBJ2-7; v_gene: TRBV2; len: 15; d_gene: TRBD2; CDR3aa: CASSEQGLGAYEQYF; CDR3nt: TGTGCCAGCAGTGAGCAAGGACTAGGAGCCTACGAGCAGTACTTC
abundance: few; j_gene: TRBJ1-5; v_gene: TRBV6-1; len: 14; d_gene: -; CDR3aa: CASSVRVSNQPQHF; CDR3nt: TGTGCCAGCAGTGTCAGGGTTAGCAATCAGCCCCAGCATTTT
abundance: once; j_gene: TRBJ2-1; v_gene: TRBV6-5; len: 13; d_gene: TRBD2; CDR3aa: CASSSGSRNEQFF; CDR3nt: TGTGCCAGCAGTAGCGGGAGTCGTAATGAGCAGTTCTTC
abundance: few; j_gene: TRBJ1-1; v_gene: TRBV29-1; len: 11; d_gene: -; CDR3aa: CSVVRNTEAFF; CDR3nt: TGCAGCGTTGTTAGGAACACTGAAGCTTTCTTT
abundance: -; j_gene: TRBJ1-2; v_gene: TRBV6-5; len: 12; d_gene: -; CDR3aa: CASSGGRGGYTF; CDR3nt: TGTGCCAGCTCCGGGGGGCGAGGTGGCTACACCTTC
abundance: few; j_gene: TRBJ2-1; v_gene: TRBV28; len: 12; d_gene: -; CDR3aa: CASSLADSGQFF; CDR3nt: TGTGCCAGCAGTCTCGCCGACAGTGGGCAGTTCTTC
abundance: few; j_gene: TRBJ2-7; v_gene: TRBV11-2; len: 13; d_gene: -; CDR3aa: CASSLQGRHEQYF; CDR3nt: TGTGCCAGCAGCTTACAGGGGCGGCACGAGCAGTACTTC
abundance: -; j_gene: TRBJ1-1; v_gene: TRBV18; len: 15; d_gene: -; CDR3aa: CASSPNEGLNTEAFF; CDR3nt: TGTGCCAGCTCACCCAATGAGGGATTGAACACTGAAGCTTTCTTT
abundance: few; j_gene: TRBJ1-2; v_gene: TRBV30; len: 13; d_gene: -; CDR3aa: CAWLGRGNYGYTF; CDR3nt: TGTGCCTGGCTGGGGCGGGGAAACTATGGCTACACCTTC
abundance: few; j_gene: TRBJ1-5; v_gene: TRBV5-8; len: 15; d_gene: -; CDR3aa: CASSKIVNGNQPQHF; CDR3nt: TGTGCCAGCAGCAAAATAGTAAATGGCAATCAGCCCCAGCATTTT
abundance: -; j_gene: TRBJ1-5; v_gene: TRBV5-8; len: 14; d_gene: TRBD1; CDR3aa: CASSSRDRNQPQHF; CDR3nt: TGTGCCAGCAGCTCCCGGGACAGAAATCAGCCCCAGCATTTT